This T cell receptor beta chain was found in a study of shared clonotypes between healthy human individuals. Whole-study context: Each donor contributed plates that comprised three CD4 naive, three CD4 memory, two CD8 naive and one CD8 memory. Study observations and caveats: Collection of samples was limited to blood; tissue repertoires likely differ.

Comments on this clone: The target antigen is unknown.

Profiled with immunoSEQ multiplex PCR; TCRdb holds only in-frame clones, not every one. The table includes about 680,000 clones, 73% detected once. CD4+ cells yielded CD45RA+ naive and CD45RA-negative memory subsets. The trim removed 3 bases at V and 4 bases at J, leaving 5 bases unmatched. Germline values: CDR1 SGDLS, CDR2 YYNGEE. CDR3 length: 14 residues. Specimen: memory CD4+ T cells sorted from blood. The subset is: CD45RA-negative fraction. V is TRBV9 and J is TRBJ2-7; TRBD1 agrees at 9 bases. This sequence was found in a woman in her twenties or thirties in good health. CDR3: CASSAQGAPYEQYF. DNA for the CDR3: TGTGCCAGCAGCGCACAGGGGGCCCCATACGAGCAGTACTTC.